Detailed here is one T cell receptor beta chain. The antigen remains undetermined. The data derive from a study of cytotoxic CD8 clonotypes in ibrutinib-treated CLL. The CDR3 sequence is 13 residues long. V gave up 5 bases and J gave up 3 bases, with 11 bases separating them. Germline V gene data show CDR1 as SGHVS and CDR2 as FQNEAQ. Study-wide points: Clonality was higher at baseline than in age-matched healthy donors and tracked circulating CD8+ T-cell counts.

Cryopreserved PBMCs supplied roughly 1.8 micrograms of genomic DNA for TCR beta libraries. Sequencing was designed to attain a depth spanning 1 in 200,000 to 1 in 1 million T cells. Libraries were prepared by immunoSEQ multiplex PCR; TCRdb keeps only in-frame clonotypes and omits some of them. The repertoire consists of 150,000 or so clones, with approximately 85% occurring once and the leading ten covering approximately 2%. The material was PBMCs, obtained after 24 months of ibrutinib treatment. This sequence was found in a human donor with chronic lymphocytic leukemia. The V and J genes are TRBV7-8 and TRBJ2-7; no reliable D call. The CDR3 sequence: CASSPFTNYEQYF. The CDR3 DNA reads TGTGCCAGCAGCCCCTTCACTAACTACGAGCAGTACTTC.